Shown below are 28 T cell receptor beta chains from a single sample sequenced in a study of blood T cell repertoires in COVID-19. Measured with immunoSEQ multiplex PCR; TCRdb has only the in-frame clones, and not every one. This repertoire shows 75,000 to 95,000 clones, just under 85% found once; its top ten account for around 3%. Sequencing input: peripheral blood. Receptors originate from a man between 45 and 60 years old with acute or convalescent COVID-19.

The rearrangement uses TRBV6-2 or TRBV6-3 and TRBJ2-1, with TRBD2 as a possible D gene (6 bases). Trimming took 2 bases from V and 0 from J, leaving 11 bases between them. This CDR3 is built from 16 residues. Looked up from germline, CDR1 is MNHEY and CDR2 is SVGEGT. The CDR3 sequence: CASSYRGGSSYNEQFF. In nucleotides, the CDR3 is TGTGCCAGCAGTTACCGTGGGGGGAGCTCCTACAATGAGCAGTTCTTC.

This clone came up once. This chain connects TRBV5-4 to TRBJ1-3; 8 bases align to TRBD1. Per germline, CDR1 SGHNT and CDR2 YYREEE (reference sequence). After removal of 4 bases from V and 2 bases from J, the junction contained 5 bases not matched to a gene. The CDR3 length is 15 residues. The DNA for the CDR3 is TGTGCCAGCAGCGTCGACAGGGGTACTGGAAACACCATATATTTT. Protein: CASSVDRGTGNTIYF. Full variable domain (rest looked up from reference TRBV5-4 and TRBJ1-3): ETGVTQSPTHLIKTRGQQVTLRCSSQSGHNTVSWYQQALGQGPQFIFQYYREEENGRGNFPPRFSGLQFPNYSSELNVNALELDDSALYLCASSVDRGTGNTIYFGEGSWLTVV.

V gene TRBV3-1 (or the pseudogene TRBV3-2) combines with J gene TRBJ2-5, with D perhaps matching TRBD2 (7 bases). Germline CDR1 and CDR2: LGHDT and YNNKEL (reference sequence). The CDR3 consists of 17 residues. Trimming removed 3 bases at V and 5 bases at J, with 22 bases between. The CDR3, as DNA: TGTGCCAGCAGCCACCCCTTCGCTGGGGGGGCTGGGGAGACCCAGTACTTC. This gives the protein CASSHPFAGGAGETQYF.

V and J are TRBV4-2 and TRBJ2-5, with 7 positions matching TRBD2. CDR1 is LGHNA and CDR2 is YNFKEQ in the germline V gene. J gave up 5 bases and V 1 base, and 7 bases lay outside the gene matches. The CDR3 runs to 15 residues. DNA for the CDR3: TGTGCCAGCAGCCAAGGGGCGGGAGAGGGGGAGACCCAGTACTTC. It translates to CASSQGAGEGETQYF.

CDR3 bases: TGCGCCAGCAGCTTGGCCCCAGGGACCTACGAGCAGTACTTC. It yields the protein CASSLAPGTYEQYF. The chain employs TRBV5-1 and TRBJ2-7; the D gene is possibly TRBD1 (5 bases). The CDR3 extends over 14 amino acids. The V end lost 0 bases, the J end lost 2 bases, and 9 bases lay between the germline ends. CDR1 is SGHRS, CDR2 YFSETQ, per germline. Full variable domain (rest looked up from reference TRBV5-1 and TRBJ2-7): KAGVTQTPRYLIKTRGQQVTLSCSPISGHRSVSWYQQTPGQGLQFLFEYFSETQRNKGNFPGRFSGRQFSNSRSEMNVSTLELGDSALYLCASSLAPGTYEQYFGPGTRLTVT.

CDR3 amino acids: CAWNGQLSSYNSPLHF. The CDR3 DNA is TGTGCCTGGAACGGACAGCTTAGCTCCTATAATTCACCCCTCCACTTT. The chain employs TRBV30 and TRBJ1-6, with D possibly being TRBD1 (6 bases). V lost 4 bases to trimming and J lost 0 bases, with 13 bases between them. The CDR3 runs 16 residues. Germline CDR1 and CDR2: GTSNPN and SVGIG (reference sequence).

This clone showed up many times. The chain joins TRBV5-3 to TRBJ2-5; 11 nucleotides align to TRBD2. TRBV5-3 has ORF status, its function being uncertain. V shed 0 bases and J 3 bases; nucleotides not matched to a gene: 7. This CDR3 spans 17 amino acids. The CDR3 bases are TGTGCCAGAAGCTTGGTAGTGGGACTAGCGGAAAAAGAGACCCAGTACTTC. As protein: CARSLVVGLAEKETQYF.

This clone appeared a few times. This chain connects TRBV7-2 to TRBJ1-5, with D uncertain. CDR1 and CDR2 (germline): SGHTA, FQGNSA. The CDR3 is 15 residues long. V shed 4 bases and J shed 1 base, with 11 bases lying between them. The CDR3 sequence is CASSSLPNSNQPQHF. The DNA for the CDR3 is TGTGCCAGCAGCTCCCTCCCTAACAGCAATCAGCCCCAGCATTTT.

The chain combines TRBV19 with TRBJ2-2; D remains unclear. CDR3 length equals 11 residues. Trimming left V 9 bases short and J 4 bases short, with 6 bases between. From germline, CDR1 is LNHDA and CDR2 SQIVND (reference sequence). In DNA form, the CDR3 reads TGTGCCAGGAGGCCCACCGGGGAGCTGTTTTTT. It encodes CARRPTGELFF.

This clone was seen a few times. The J gene is TRBJ2-5, the V gene TRBV29-1, with D perhaps TRBD1 (5 bases). CDR1 and CDR2 (germline): SQVTM, ANQGSEA. This CDR3 comprises 14 residues. V lost 3 bases, J lost 2 bases, and 13 bases lay in between. The chain's CDR3 is CSVDTTGSQETQYF. The CDR3 nucleotides read TGCAGCGTTGATACCACAGGATCTCAAGAGACCCAGTACTTC.

V is TRBV10-3 and J is TRBJ2-2; 9 nucleotides line up with TRBD1. V was clipped by 9 bases and J by 6 bases; unmatched bases: 11. Germline CDR1 reads ENHRY; CDR2 reads SYGVKD. CDR3 length: 15 residues. CDR3 nucleotide sequence: TGTGCCATTCCACAGGGGGCAAGTTTGGCCGGGGAGCTGTTTTTT. Translating gives CAIPQGASLAGELFF.

The V and J genes are TRBV7-9 and TRBJ1-3, with 7 bases that match TRBD1. The CDR3 is 16 residues long. The V gene end was trimmed by 3 bases and the J gene end by 0 bases; junction bases not matched to a gene: 5. Germline V gene data show CDR1 as SEHNR and CDR2 as FQNEAQ (reference sequence). CDR3 amino acids: CASSFGQDFSGNTIYF. As DNA, the CDR3 is TGTGCCAGCAGCTTCGGACAGGACTTCTCTGGAAACACCATATATTTT.

The chain links TRBV14 to TRBJ2-3, with 7 positions matching TRBD2. CDR1 SGHDN and CDR2 FVKESK come from the germline V gene. V lost 3 bases and J lost 3; bases outside the gene matches: 9. The CDR3 spans 16 residues. CDR3: CASSQSASGQTDTQYF. CDR3 nucleotide sequence: TGTGCCAGCAGCCAGTCTGCTAGCGGTCAGACAGATACGCAGTATTTT.

The V and J genes are TRBV7-8 and TRBJ1-2; D is possibly TRBD1 (6 bases). This CDR3 has 13 residues. CDR1 is SGHVS and CDR2 is FQNEAQ in the germline V gene. Trimming cost V 5 bases and J 5 bases, with 12 bases left between them. The chain's CDR3 is CASSKDTGYGYTF. As DNA, the CDR3 is TGTGCCAGCAGCAAAGACACAGGGTATGGCTACACCTTC.

J is TRBJ2-1 and V is TRBV2; D may be TRBD1 (6 bases). Germline V gene sequence: CDR1 SNHLY, CDR2 FYNNEI. Trimming shortened V by 4 bases and J by 7 bases, and 14 bases separated the two germline ends. The CDR3 has 14 amino acids. CDR3 sequence: CASSATQGRNEQFF. The CDR3, as DNA: TGTGCCAGCAGTGCCACCCAGGGGCGTAATGAGCAGTTCTTC.

The genes are TRBV19 and TRBJ1-5; D call uncertain. V shed 8 bases and J shed 0 bases, with 20 bases lying between them. In germline, CDR1 is LNHDA, CDR2 SQIVND (reference sequence). This CDR3 is built from 17 residues. The CDR3 loop reads CASSPDSSFYSNQPQHF. The CDR3 DNA sequence: TGTGCCAGTTCACCTGATTCCTCCTTCTATAGCAATCAGCCCCAGCATTTT.

This chain connects TRBV10-3 to TRBJ2-3, with a tentative D call TRBD2 (5 bases). This CDR3 has 16 amino acids. The germline CDR1 and CDR2 sequences are ENHRY and SYGVKD. Deletions cut 4 bases from V and 1 base from J, with 15 bases between. In nucleotides, the CDR3 is TGTGCCATCAGTGGTCGAGGGAGCCTAGGCACAGATACGCAGTATTTT. Protein product: CAISGRGSLGTDTQYF.

The chain has TRBV7-2 and TRBJ2-1, with a tentative D call TRBD2 (5 bases). The CDR3 is 14 amino acids. Germline assignment: CDR1 SGHTA and CDR2 FQGNSA. The ends were cut back, 2 bases at V and 6 bases at J, with 11 bases in the middle. The CDR3 coding sequence is TGTGCCAGCAGCTTACGGGAAAGAGGCAATGAGCAGTTCTTC. Its translation is CASSLRERGNEQFF.

The chain couples TRBV6-5 to TRBJ2-5; possible D gene TRBD2, 6 bases. Germline V gene lookup returns CDR1 MNHEY and CDR2 SVGAGI. V was trimmed by 7 bases and J by 5 bases, leaving 20 bases between them. The CDR3 runs to 15 residues. Here the CDR3 reads CASNVAGNPRETQYF. The CDR3 DNA follows: TGTGCCAGCAATGTCGCGGGAAATCCGCGGGAGACCCAGTACTTC.

J is TRBJ2-3 and V is TRBV10-3, with D maybe TRBD1 (5 bases). Germline V CDR1 and CDR2: ENHRY, SYGVKD. This CDR3 contains 15 residues. Trimming took 0 bases from V and 0 from J, leaving 7 bases between them. CDR3 nucleotides: TGTGCCATCAGTGAGTCGGGGCCTAGCACAGATACGCAGTATTTT. Encoded protein: CAISESGPSTDTQYF.

V and J are TRBV7-2 and TRBJ2-3, with 7 bases matching TRBD1. Trimming removed 2 bases from V and 2 bases from J; junction bases left unmatched: 4. The CDR3 runs to 15 residues. Germline CDR1 is SGHTA and CDR2 is FQGNSA. Written as DNA, the CDR3 is TGTGCCAGCAGCTTAATTGGGACAGACACAGATACGCAGTATTTT. Its translation: CASSLIGTDTDTQYF. Supplemented by reference TRBV7-2 and TRBJ2-3, the full variable domain reads GAGVSQSPSNKVTEKGKDVELRCDPISGHTALYWYRQSLGQGLEFLIYFQGNSAPDKSGLPSDRFSAERTGGSVSTLTIQRTQQEDSAVYLCASSLIGTDTDTQYFGPGTRLTVL.

The chain carries TRBV5-4 and TRBJ1-6, with 7 bases identical to TRBD1. J gave up 10 bases and V 5 bases, and 12 bases lay outside the gene matches. Germline CDR1 is SGHNT and CDR2 is YYREEE (reference sequence). The CDR3 has 15 residues. The DNA for the CDR3 is TGTGCCAGCAGGGAAGGGGACAGCCTCTCCTCACCCCTCCACTTT. Its translation: CASREGDSLSSPLHF.

This clone was recorded a few times. This chain links TRBV5-4 with TRBJ1-6; D not resolved. V was pared by 0 bases and J by 6 bases, with 16 bases between. The germline V gene encodes CDR1 SGHNT and CDR2 YYREEE (reference sequence). The length of the CDR3 is 17 residues. CDR3 DNA: TGTGCCAGCAGCTTGGCCCCAGTCGGAACTAGTAATTCACCCCTCCACTTT. This codes for CASSLAPVGTSNSPLHF.

The chain joins TRBV7-2 to TRBJ1-5, with TRBD1 matching 7 bases. In germline, CDR1 is SGHTA, CDR2 FQGNSA. V lost 4 bases and J lost 9; bases outside the gene matches: 12. The CDR3 is 15 amino acids. In nucleotides, the CDR3 is TGTGCCAGCAGCTCTGCACAGGGGAGTTTTAGGCCCCAGCATTTT. This translates into CASSSAQGSFRPQHF.

The CDR3 nucleotides read TGTGCCAGCGAAGCTCGGGGAGAGACCCAGTACTTC. Residues: CASEARGETQYF. The V and J genes are TRBV12-3 or TRBV12-4 and TRBJ2-5; maybe TRBD2 (5 bases). V lost 8 bases and J lost 4, with 11 bases in between. The length of the CDR3 is 12 residues.

This clone was detected a few times. The gene calls are TRBV19 and TRBJ1-1; D gene uncertain. CDR3 length: 12 residues. CDR1 and CDR2 from the germline V gene are LNHDA and SQIVND (reference sequence). V was trimmed by 3 bases and J by 3 bases, leaving 5 bases between them. The CDR3 loop reads CASSMPDTEAFF. In nucleotides, the CDR3 is TGTGCCAGTAGTATGCCAGACACTGAAGCTTTCTTT.

V usage is TRBV5-5 and J usage is TRBJ1-5; 7 positions match TRBD1. This CDR3 comprises 14 residues. CDR1 is SGHKS, CDR2 YYEKEE, per germline (reference sequence). The J segment lost 2 bases and the V segment lost 2 bases, leaving 1 base of the junction unmatched. CDR3 nucleotides: TGTGCCAGCAGCTTTACAGGGGGCAATCAGCCCCAGCATTTT. Its translation: CASSFTGGNQPQHF.

V is TRBV5-8 and J is TRBJ2-1, with 9 bases fitting TRBD1. After removal of 5 bases from V and 7 bases from J, the junction contained 4 bases not matched to a gene. Germline CDR1 SGHTS, CDR2 YDEGEE. CDR3 size: 13 residues. CDR3 nucleotide sequence: TGTGCCAGCAGAAAGACAGGGGGGAATGAGCAGTTCTTC. Encoded protein: CASRKTGGNEQFF.